This is a list of T cell receptor beta chains from one sample in a study of blood T cell repertoires in COVID-19. The protocol was immunoSEQ multiplex PCR, while the TCRdb copy is restricted to in-frame clones and leaves out a portion. The data contain some 500,000 clones, 70% to 90% of them singletons. Sequenced sample: peripheral blood. The receptor set was obtained from a woman aged 45-65 years with COVID-19, enrolled during active disease. CDR3s include the opening cysteine and the closing phenylalanine or tryptophan. The D gene is left open where the match is weak. Size values are once, few and many counts, or a class for expanded clones, and some rows have none.

cdr3_nt: TGTGCCAGCAGCGTAGGTTTGGGGCGGGGGCTGCATGGCTACACCTTC
cdr3_aa: CASSVGLGRGLHGYTF
j_call: TRBJ1-2
cdr3_length: 16
v_call: TRBV9
clone_size: -
d_call: -

cdr3_nt: TGTGCCAGCAGTTTATCAGGAGGGGGCTGGAACTATGGCTACACCTTC
cdr3_aa: CASSLSGGGWNYGYTF
j_call: TRBJ1-2
cdr3_length: 16
v_call: TRBV27
clone_size: -
d_call: TRBD1

cdr3_nt: TGTGCCAGCAGGCAATCAGGGGGCGGTGCTGTAACTTTCTTT
cdr3_aa: CASRQSGGGAVTFF
j_call: TRBJ1-1
cdr3_length: 14
v_call: TRBV5-6
clone_size: -
d_call: TRBD1

cdr3_nt: TGTGCCAGCAGCCAAGACAGGAACAGGGGGAGGAGAGGGGCTTTCTTT
cdr3_aa: CASSQDRNRGRRGAFF
j_call: TRBJ1-1
cdr3_length: 16
v_call: TRBV14
clone_size: -
d_call: TRBD1

cdr3_nt: TGTGCCAGCAGCCCTACGCGGGGACCTGGAAACACCATATATTTT
cdr3_aa: CASSPTRGPGNTIYF
j_call: TRBJ1-3
cdr3_length: 15
v_call: TRBV9
clone_size: -
d_call: -

cdr3_nt: TGTGCCAGCAGCTCTACCCCCGGGACAGACGAAAAACTGTTTTTT
cdr3_aa: CASSSTPGTDEKLFF
j_call: TRBJ1-4
cdr3_length: 15
v_call: TRBV7-2
clone_size: -
d_call: TRBD1

cdr3_nt: TGCGCCAGCAGCTTATCAGGGATCTCCCAAGAGACCCAGTACTTC
cdr3_aa: CASSLSGISQETQYF
j_call: TRBJ2-5
cdr3_length: 15
v_call: TRBV5-1
clone_size: -
d_call: -

cdr3_nt: TGCAGTGCTAGATACAGGAACACCATATATTTT
cdr3_aa: CSARYRNTIYF
j_call: TRBJ1-3
cdr3_length: 11
v_call: TRBV20-1
clone_size: -
d_call: -

cdr3_nt: TGTGCCAGTTCGGGGGGTCAGTACGAAAAACTGTTTTTT
cdr3_aa: CASSGGQYEKLFF
j_call: TRBJ1-4
cdr3_length: 13
v_call: TRBV9
clone_size: -
d_call: -

cdr3_nt: TGTGCCAGCACCTCCGGGACAGTTAACTATGGCTACACCTTC
cdr3_aa: CASTSGTVNYGYTF
j_call: TRBJ1-2
cdr3_length: 14
v_call: TRBV2
clone_size: -
d_call: TRBD1

cdr3_nt: TGTGCCAGCAGCCAGGGCCCTTCGGCGGGGAGCGATGAGCAGTTCTTC
cdr3_aa: CASSQGPSAGSDEQFF
j_call: TRBJ2-1
cdr3_length: 16
v_call: TRBV7-8
clone_size: once
d_call: -